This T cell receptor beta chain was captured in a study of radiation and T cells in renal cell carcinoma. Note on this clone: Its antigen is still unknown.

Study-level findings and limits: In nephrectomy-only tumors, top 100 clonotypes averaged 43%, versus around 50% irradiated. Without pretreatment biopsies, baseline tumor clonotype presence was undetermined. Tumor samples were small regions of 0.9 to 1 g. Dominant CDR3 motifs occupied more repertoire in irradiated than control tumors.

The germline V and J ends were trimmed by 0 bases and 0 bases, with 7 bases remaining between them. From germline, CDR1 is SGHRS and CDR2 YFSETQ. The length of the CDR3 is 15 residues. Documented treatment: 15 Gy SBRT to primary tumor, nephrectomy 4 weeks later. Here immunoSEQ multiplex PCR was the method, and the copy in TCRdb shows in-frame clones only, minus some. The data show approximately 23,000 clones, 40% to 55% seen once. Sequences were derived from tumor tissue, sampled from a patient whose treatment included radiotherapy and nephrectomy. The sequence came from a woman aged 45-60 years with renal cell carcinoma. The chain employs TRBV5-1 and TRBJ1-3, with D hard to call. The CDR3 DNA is TGCGCCAGCAGCTTGGGTTCGGGCTCTGGAAACACCATATATTTT. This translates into CASSLGSGSGNTIYF.